The rows below give T cell receptor beta chains drawn from one sample of a study of cytomegalovirus exposure and HLA in healthy donors. Profiling relied on immunoSEQ multiplex PCR, and the TCRdb table lists in-frame clones only, not all of them. The sample yields 150,000 or so clones, just under 75% seen once. Material: PBMCs. Source of these receptors: a woman between 18 and 29 years old in good health and CMV-seronegative. Both conserved end residues are part of each CDR3. Each record gives: J gene, clone size, V gene, D gene, CDR3 protein, CDR3 DNA. The D gene is left open where the match is weak. Not every row has a clone size; where given, it reads once, few, many or a size class.

TRBJ2-1 | - | TRBV2 | TRBD2 | CASSGGGRAYNEQFF | TGTGCCAGCAGTGGAGGCGGGAGGGCATACAATGAGCAGTTCTTC
TRBJ1-5 | - | TRBV19 | - | CASSTTSRGGSSNQPQHF | TGTGCCAGTAGTACGACTTCGAGGGGGGGATCTAGCAATCAGCCCCAGCATTTT
TRBJ1-2 | - | TRBV5-6 | - | CASGRQQGYTF | TGTGCCAGCGGAAGACAACAAGGCTACACCTTC
TRBJ2-3 | - | TRBV5-4 | - | CASSSAGVRTDTQYF | TGTGCCAGCAGCTCCGCAGGGGTTCGCACAGATACGCAGTATTTT
TRBJ1-3 | - | TRBV21-1 | - | CASSKSRLGLNTIYF | TGTGCCAGCAGCAAGTCACGCCTGGGACTAAACACCATATATTTT
TRBJ1-2 | - | TRBV20-1 | - | CSASSTYGYTF | TGCAGTGCTAGCTCCACTTATGGCTACACCTTC
TRBJ1-1 | - | TRBV5-1 | TRBD1 | CASSLLLGTGVMNTEAFF | TGCGCCAGCAGCTTGCTCCTCGGGACAGGAGTCATGAACACTGAAGCTTTCTTT
TRBJ2-1 | - | TRBV14 | - | CASSRMLQGQFF | TGTGCCAGCAGCCGTATGCTACAGGGGCAGTTCTTC
TRBJ1-5 | - | TRBV5-1 | TRBD1 | CASSPDRADQPQHF | TGCGCCAGCAGCCCGGACAGGGCGGATCAGCCCCAGCATTTT
TRBJ2-7 | - | TRBV28 | - | CASRYQYEQYF | TGTGCCAGCAGGTACCAGTACGAGCAGTACTTC
TRBJ2-5 | - | TRBV5-4 | - | CASSQIQETQYF | TGTGCCAGCAGTCAAATTCAAGAGACCCAGTACTTC
TRBJ2-6 | - | TRBV5-1 | - | CASSLAVGFIGANVLTF | TGCGCCAGCAGCTTAGCGGTGGGGTTTATTGGGGCCAACGTCCTGACTTTC
TRBJ2-2 | - | TRBV2 | TRBD2 | CASREGLAGGTGELFF | TGTGCCAGCAGAGAGGGACTAGCGGGAGGTACCGGGGAGCTGTTTTTT
TRBJ2-7 | - | TRBV6-4 | TRBD1 | CASSEQGSPGYEQYF | TGTGCCAGCAGTGAACAGGGGAGCCCTGGGTACGAGCAGTACTTC
TRBJ1-1 | - | TRBV19 | - | CASSMGGRAEAFF | TGTGCCAGTAGTATGGGGGGGAGGGCTGAAGCTTTCTTT
TRBJ1-5 | - | TRBV7-8 | - | CASSLRGEQPQHF | TGTGCCAGCAGCTTACGCGGAGAGCAGCCCCAGCATTTT
TRBJ1-2 | few | TRBV9 | - | CASNRDGGWGSAGYTF | TGTGCCAGCAATAGGGACGGGGGATGGGGGTCTGCTGGCTACACCTTC
TRBJ2-1 | - | TRBV28 | TRBD1 | CASSLLPGQGTVEQFF | TGTGCCAGCAGCCTCCTCCCGGGACAGGGGACGGTTGAGCAGTTCTTC
TRBJ1-1 | - | TRBV7-2 | - | CASSLGLHNTEAFF | TGTGCCAGCAGCTTAGGGTTACACAACACTGAAGCTTTCTTT
TRBJ2-7 | - | TRBV28 | - | CASSWQATYEQYF | TGTGCCAGCAGTTGGCAGGCAACCTACGAGCAGTACTTC
TRBJ1-1 | once | TRBV28 | TRBD1 | CASSKGGRRNTEAFF | TGTGCCAGCAGTAAAGGGGGCAGGAGGAACACTGAAGCTTTCTTT
TRBJ1-3 | - | TRBV25-1 | - | CASSPGLYSGNTIYF | TGTGCCAGCAGTCCAGGACTCTACTCTGGAAACACCATATATTTT
TRBJ2-1 | - | TRBV30 | TRBD2 | CAWTGGSGREQFF | TGTGCCTGGACTGGCGGGAGTGGAAGGGAGCAGTTCTTC
TRBJ2-1 | once | TRBV19 | TRBD2 | CASSIRAGASYNEQFF | TGTGCCAGTAGTATAAGGGCGGGAGCCTCCTACAATGAGCAGTTCTTC
TRBJ1-2 | - | TRBV28 | TRBD1 | CASRVTGVVAGYTF | TGTGCCAGCAGAGTGACAGGGGTCGTGGCGGGCTACACCTTC
TRBJ2-2 | - | TRBV29-1 | - | CSVETGLVAGELFF | TGCAGCGTTGAAACAGGGTTGGTGGCCGGGGAGCTGTTTTTT
TRBJ1-6 | - | TRBV29-1 | TRBD1 | CSVSTGVNSPLHF | TGCAGCGTCTCGACAGGGGTCAATTCACCCCTCCACTTT
TRBJ1-4 | - | TRBV21-1 | - | CASSGLGQAYEKLFF | TGTGCCAGCAGCGGCCTGGGACAGGCTTATGAAAAACTGTTTTTT
TRBJ1-1 | - | TRBV6-1 | - | CASTEQRIAFF | TGTGCCAGCACTGAGCAGCGGATAGCTTTCTTT
TRBJ2-5 | - | TRBV5-1 | - | CASSLAETQYF | TGCGCCAGCAGCTTGGCGGAGACCCAGTACTTC
TRBJ2-7 | once | TRBV6-5 | - | CASSVQGFPYEQYF | TGTGCCAGCAGTGTTCAGGGGTTCCCCTACGAGCAGTACTTC
TRBJ2-1 | - | TRBV29-1 | - | CSAKRSASYNEQFF | TGCAGCGCAAAGCGGAGCGCTTCCTACAATGAGCAGTTCTTC
TRBJ1-1 | - | TRBV20-1 | - | CSARAGGQAFF | TGCAGTGCTAGGGCGGGGGGGCAAGCTTTCTTT
TRBJ1-2 | - | TRBV7-9 | TRBD1 | CASSLAPGQGDGYTF | TGTGCCAGCAGCTTAGCGCCGGGACAGGGAGATGGCTACACCTTC
TRBJ2-3 | - | TRBV7-2 | TRBD2 | CASSLFPFAGGPTDTQYF | TGTGCCAGCAGCTTATTTCCTTTCGCGGGAGGACCAACAGATACGCAGTATTTT
TRBJ2-1 | once | TRBV5-6 | TRBD1 | CASSLGQGAYNEQFF | TGTGCCAGCAGCTTGGGGCAGGGGGCCTACAATGAGCAGTTCTTC
TRBJ1-6 | few | TRBV4-3 | - | CASSRDINSPLHF | TGCGCCAGCAGCCGAGATATAAATTCACCCCTCCACTTT
TRBJ1-1 | - | TRBV5-6 | - | CASSFNREAFF | TGTGCCAGCAGCTTTAACAGAGAAGCTTTCTTT